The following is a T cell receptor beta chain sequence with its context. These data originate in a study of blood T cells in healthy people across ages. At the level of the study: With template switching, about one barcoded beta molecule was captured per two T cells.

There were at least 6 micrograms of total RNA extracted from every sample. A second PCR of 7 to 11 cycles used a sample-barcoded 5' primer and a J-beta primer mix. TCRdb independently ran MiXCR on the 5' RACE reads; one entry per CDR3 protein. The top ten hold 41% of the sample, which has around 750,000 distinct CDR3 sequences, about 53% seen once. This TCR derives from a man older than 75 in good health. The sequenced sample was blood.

CDR3 coding DNA: TGTGCCAGCAGCTCTACCCTCGGGGCGGGTTGGGAAAACGAGCAGTACTTC. This gives the protein CASSSTLGAGWENEQYF. This rearrangement joins TRBV11-2 to TRBJ2-5, with D possibly called TRBD1 or TRBD2 (5 bases each). The assigned J gene may be wrong: the sequence end matches TRBJ2-7 better. The V gene's germline CDR1 is SGHAT and CDR2 FQNNGV. The CDR3 sequence is 17 residues long.